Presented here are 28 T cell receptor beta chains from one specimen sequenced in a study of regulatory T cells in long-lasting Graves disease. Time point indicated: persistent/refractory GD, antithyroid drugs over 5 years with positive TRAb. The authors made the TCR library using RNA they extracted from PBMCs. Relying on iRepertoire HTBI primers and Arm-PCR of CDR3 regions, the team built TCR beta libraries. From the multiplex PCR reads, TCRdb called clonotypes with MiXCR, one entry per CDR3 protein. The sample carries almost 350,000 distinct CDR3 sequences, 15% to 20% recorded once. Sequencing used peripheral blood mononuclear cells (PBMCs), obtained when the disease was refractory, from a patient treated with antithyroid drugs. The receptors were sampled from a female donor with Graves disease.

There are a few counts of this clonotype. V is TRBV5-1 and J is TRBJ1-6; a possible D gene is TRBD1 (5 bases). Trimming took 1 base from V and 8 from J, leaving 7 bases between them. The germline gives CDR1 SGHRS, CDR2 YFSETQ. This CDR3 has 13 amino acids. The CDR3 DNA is TGCGCCAGCAGCTTGTCAGGGTATTCACCCCTCCACTTT. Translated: CASSLSGYSPLHF.

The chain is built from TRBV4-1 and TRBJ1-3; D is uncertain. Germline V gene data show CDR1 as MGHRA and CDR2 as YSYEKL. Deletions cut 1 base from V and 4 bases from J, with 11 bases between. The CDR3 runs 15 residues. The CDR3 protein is CASSQGGGPGNTIYF. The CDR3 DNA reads TGCGCCAGCAGCCAAGGAGGCGGGCCCGGAAACACCATATATTTT.

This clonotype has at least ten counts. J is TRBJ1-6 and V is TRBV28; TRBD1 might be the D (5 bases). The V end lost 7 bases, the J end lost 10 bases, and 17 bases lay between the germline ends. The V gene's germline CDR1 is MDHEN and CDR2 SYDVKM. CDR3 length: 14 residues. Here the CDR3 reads CASTKGGGYSPLHF. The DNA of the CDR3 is TGTGCCAGCACCAAAGGCGGGGGTTACTCACCCCTCCACTTT.

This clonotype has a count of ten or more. The CDR3 loop is CASSERPSYEQYF. DNA of the CDR3: TGTGCCAGCAGTGAGAGGCCTAGTTACGAGCAGTACTTC. The chain joins TRBV2 to TRBJ2-7; D gene ambiguous. Trimming left V 3 bases short and J 4 bases short, with 10 bases between. The CDR3 runs 13 residues. In germline, CDR1 is SNHLY, CDR2 FYNNEI. Based on the CDR3 plus reference TRBV2 and TRBJ2-7, the full variable domain is EPEVTQTPSHQVTQMGQEVILRCVPISNHLYFYWYRQILGQKVEFLVSFYNNEISEKSEIFDDQFSVERPDGSNFTLKIRSTKLEDSAMYFCASSERPSYEQYFGPGTRLTVT.

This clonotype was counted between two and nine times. CDR3 DNA sequence: TGTGCCAGCAGCTTAGCGGGGGGCCCGAATCAGCCCCAGCATTTT. Translated, it gives CASSLAGGPNQPQHF. The chain employs TRBV7-2 and TRBJ1-5, with D possibly matching TRBD1 (6 bases). V gave up 0 bases and J gave up 4 bases, with 10 bases separating them. The V gene's germline CDR1 is SGHTA and CDR2 FQGNSA. The CDR3 covers 15 residues.

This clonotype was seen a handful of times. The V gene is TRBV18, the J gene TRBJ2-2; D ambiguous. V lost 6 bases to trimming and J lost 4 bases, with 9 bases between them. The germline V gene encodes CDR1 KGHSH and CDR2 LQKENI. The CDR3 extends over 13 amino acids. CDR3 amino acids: CASSRATTGELFF. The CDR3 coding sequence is TGTGCCAGCTCCCGGGCGACCACCGGGGAGCTGTTTTTT.

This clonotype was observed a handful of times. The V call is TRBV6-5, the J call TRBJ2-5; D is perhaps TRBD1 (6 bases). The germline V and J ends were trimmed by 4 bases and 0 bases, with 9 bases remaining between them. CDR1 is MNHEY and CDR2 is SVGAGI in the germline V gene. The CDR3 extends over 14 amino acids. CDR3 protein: CASSSTGYQETQYF. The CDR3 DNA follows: TGTGCCAGCAGTTCCACAGGGTACCAAGAGACCCAGTACTTC.

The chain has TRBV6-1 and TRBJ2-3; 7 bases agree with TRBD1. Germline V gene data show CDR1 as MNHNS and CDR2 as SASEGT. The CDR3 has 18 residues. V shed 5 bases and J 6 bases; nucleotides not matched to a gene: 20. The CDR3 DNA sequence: TGTGCCAGCAGTAAAGTTGTCCCGGGACAGTTCTCAGTGGATACGCAGTATTTT. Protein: CASSKVVPGQFSVDTQYF.

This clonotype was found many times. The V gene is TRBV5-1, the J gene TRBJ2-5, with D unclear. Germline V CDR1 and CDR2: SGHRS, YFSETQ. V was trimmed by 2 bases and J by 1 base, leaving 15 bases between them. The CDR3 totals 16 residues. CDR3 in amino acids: CASSFNGATIQETQYF. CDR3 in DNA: TGCGCCAGCAGCTTTAACGGTGCCACAATCCAAGAGACCCAGTACTTC. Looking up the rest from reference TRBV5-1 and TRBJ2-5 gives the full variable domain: KAGVTQTPRYLIKTRGQQVTLSCSPISGHRSVSWYQQTPGQGLQFLFEYFSETQRNKGNFPGRFSGRQFSNSRSEMNVSTLELGDSALYLCASSFNGATIQETQYFGPGTRLLVL.

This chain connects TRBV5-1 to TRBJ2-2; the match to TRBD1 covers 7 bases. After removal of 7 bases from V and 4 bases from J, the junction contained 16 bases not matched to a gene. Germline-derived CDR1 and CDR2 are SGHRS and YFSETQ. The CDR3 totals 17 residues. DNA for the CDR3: TGCGCCAGCCATAGAGGGGGCGGCCCCTCACTCACCGGGGAGCTGTTTTTT. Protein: CASHRGGGPSLTGELFF. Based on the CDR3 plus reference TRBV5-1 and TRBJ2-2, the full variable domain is KAGVTQTPRYLIKTRGQQVTLSCSPISGHRSVSWYQQTPGQGLQFLFEYFSETQRNKGNFPGRFSGRQFSNSRSEMNVSTLELGDSALYLCASHRGGGPSLTGELFFGEGSRLTVL.

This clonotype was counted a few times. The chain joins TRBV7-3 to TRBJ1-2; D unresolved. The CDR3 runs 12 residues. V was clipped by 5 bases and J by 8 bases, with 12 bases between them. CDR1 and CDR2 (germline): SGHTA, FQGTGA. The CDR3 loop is CASSPSREGYTF. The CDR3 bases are TGTGCCAGCAGCCCCTCCAGAGAAGGCTACACCTTC.

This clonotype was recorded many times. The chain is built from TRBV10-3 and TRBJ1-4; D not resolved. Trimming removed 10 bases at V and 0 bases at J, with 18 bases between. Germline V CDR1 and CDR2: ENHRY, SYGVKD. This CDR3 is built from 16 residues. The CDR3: CATTPNTPTTNEKLFF. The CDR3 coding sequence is TGTGCCACGACCCCAAACACGCCGACAACTAATGAAAAACTGTTTTTT.

The CDR3 nucleotides read TGTGCCAGCAGTTTAGGGCGCAAAGCTTTCTTT. This sequence encodes CASSLGRKAFF. The V call is TRBV25-1, the J call TRBJ1-1; D gene uncertain. The germline gives CDR1 MGHDK, CDR2 SYGVNS. The V gene lost 5 bases and the J gene lost 9 bases, with 10 bases spanning the gap. The CDR3 length is 11 residues.

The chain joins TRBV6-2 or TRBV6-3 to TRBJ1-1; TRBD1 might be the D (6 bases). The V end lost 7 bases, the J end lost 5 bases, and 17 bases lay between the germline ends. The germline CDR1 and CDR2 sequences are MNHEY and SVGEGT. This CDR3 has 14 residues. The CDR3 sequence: CASIFRGGSTEAFF. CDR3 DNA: TGTGCCAGCATCTTTAGGGGGGGATCAACTGAAGCTTTCTTT.

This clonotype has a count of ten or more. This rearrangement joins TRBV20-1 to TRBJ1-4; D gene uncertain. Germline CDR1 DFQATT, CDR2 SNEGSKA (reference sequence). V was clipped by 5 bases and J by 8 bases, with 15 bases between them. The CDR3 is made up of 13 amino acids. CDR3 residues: CSAGSRLGEKLFF. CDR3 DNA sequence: TGCAGTGCTGGCAGCCGGCTGGGAGAAAAACTGTTTTTT.

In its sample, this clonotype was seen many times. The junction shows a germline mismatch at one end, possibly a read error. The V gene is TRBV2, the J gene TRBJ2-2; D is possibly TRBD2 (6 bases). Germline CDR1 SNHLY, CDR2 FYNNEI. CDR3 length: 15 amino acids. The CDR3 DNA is TGTGCCAGCAGGGCCTGGGCAGGGAACACCGGGGGGCTGTTTTTT. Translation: CASRAWAGNTGGLFF.

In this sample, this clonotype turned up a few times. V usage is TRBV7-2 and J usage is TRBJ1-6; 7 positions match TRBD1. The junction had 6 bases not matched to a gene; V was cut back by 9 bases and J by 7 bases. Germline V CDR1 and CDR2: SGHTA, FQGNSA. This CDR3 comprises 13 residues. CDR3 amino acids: CASTGQPNSPLHF. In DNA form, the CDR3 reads TGTGCCAGTACGGGACAGCCCAATTCACCCCTCCACTTT.

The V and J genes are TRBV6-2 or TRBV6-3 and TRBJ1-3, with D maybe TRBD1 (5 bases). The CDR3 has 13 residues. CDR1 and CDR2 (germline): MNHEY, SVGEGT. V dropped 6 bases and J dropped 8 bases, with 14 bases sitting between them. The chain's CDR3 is CASSGDPRDTIYF. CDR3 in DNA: TGTGCCAGCAGCGGCGATCCCAGGGACACCATATATTTT.

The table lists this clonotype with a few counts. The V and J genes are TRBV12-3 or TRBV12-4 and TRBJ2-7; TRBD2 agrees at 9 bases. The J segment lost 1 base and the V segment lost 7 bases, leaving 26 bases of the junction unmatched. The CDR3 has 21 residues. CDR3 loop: CASTPLPKRGAAGWVSYEQYF. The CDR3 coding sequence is TGTGCCAGCACCCCCCTTCCCAAGCGGGGGGCGGCCGGTTGGGTGTCCTACGAGCAGTACTTC.

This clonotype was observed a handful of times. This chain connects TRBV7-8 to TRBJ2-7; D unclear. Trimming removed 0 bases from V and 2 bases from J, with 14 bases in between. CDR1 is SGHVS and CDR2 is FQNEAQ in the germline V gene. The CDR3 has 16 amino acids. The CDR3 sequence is CASSLARTPRPYEQYF. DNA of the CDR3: TGTGCCAGCAGCTTAGCGCGCACTCCCCGACCCTACGAGCAGTACTTC. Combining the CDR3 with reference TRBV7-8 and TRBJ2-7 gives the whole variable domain GAGVSQSPRYKVAKRGQDVALRCDPISGHVSLFWYQQALGQGPEFLTYFQNEAQLDKSGLPSDRFFAERPEGSVSTLKIQRTQQEDSAVYLCASSLARTPRPYEQYFGPGTRLTVT.

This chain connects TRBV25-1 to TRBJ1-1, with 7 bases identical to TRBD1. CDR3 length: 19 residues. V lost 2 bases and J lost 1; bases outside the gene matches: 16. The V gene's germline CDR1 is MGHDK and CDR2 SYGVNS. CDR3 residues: CASSEIPPHRGGPNTEAFF. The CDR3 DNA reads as TGTGCCAGCAGTGAAATCCCCCCCCACAGGGGCGGGCCGAACACTGAAGCTTTCTTT.

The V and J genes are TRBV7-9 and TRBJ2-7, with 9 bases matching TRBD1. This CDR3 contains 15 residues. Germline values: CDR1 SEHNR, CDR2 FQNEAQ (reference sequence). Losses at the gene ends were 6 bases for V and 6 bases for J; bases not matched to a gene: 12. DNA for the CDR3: TGTGCCAGCAGTGGAACCCGGACAGGGGTCGGCGAGCAGTACTTC. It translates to CASSGTRTGVGEQYF.

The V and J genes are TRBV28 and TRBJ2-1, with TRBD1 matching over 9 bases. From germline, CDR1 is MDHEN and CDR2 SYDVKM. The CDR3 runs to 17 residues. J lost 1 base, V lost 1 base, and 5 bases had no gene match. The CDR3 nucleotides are TGTGCCAGCAGTTTATTAAGCGGACAGGGGTCCTACAATGAGCAGTTCTTC. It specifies CASSLLSGQGSYNEQFF.

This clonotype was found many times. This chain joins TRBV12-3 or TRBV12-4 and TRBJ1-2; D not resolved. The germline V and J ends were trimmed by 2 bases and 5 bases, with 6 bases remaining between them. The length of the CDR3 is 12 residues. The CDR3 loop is CASSLRAYGYTF. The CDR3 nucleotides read TGTGCCAGCAGTTTAAGAGCGTATGGCTACACCTTC.

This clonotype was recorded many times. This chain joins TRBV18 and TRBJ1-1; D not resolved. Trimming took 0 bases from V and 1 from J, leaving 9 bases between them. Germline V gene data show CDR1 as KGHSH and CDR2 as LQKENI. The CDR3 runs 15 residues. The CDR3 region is CASSPPARRNTEAFF. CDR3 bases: TGTGCCAGCTCACCACCCGCCAGGCGGAACACTGAAGCTTTCTTT.

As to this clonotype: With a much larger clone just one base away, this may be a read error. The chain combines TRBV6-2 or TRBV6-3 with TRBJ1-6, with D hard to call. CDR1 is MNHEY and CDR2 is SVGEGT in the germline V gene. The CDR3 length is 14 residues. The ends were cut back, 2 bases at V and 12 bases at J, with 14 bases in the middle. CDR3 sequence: CASSYGGVDLPLHF. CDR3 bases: TGTGCCAGCAGTTACGGCGGGGTTGATTTACCCCTCCACTTT.

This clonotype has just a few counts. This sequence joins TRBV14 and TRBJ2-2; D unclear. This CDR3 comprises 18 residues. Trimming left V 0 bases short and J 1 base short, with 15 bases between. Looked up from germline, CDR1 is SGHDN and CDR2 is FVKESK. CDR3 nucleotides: TGTGCCAGCAGCCAAGATCGGAGAGGACGAGGGAACACCGGGGAGCTGTTTTTT. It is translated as CASSQDRRGRGNTGELFF.

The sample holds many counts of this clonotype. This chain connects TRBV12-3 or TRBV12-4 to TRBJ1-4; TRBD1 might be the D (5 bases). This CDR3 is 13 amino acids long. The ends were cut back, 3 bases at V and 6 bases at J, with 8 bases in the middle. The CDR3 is CASSFQGDEKLFF. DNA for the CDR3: TGTGCCAGCAGTTTTCAGGGTGATGAAAAACTGTTTTTT.